What follows describes a single T cell receptor (beta chain). The antigen remains undetermined. Deletions cut 5 bases from V and 7 bases from J, with 14 bases between. This CDR3 region has 14 residues. Germline values: CDR1 SEHNR, CDR2 FQNEAQ (reference sequence). Time point noted: newly diagnosed GD, antithyroid drugs for less than 3 months. PBMCs provided the RNA from which the TCR library was made. CDR3-region Arm-PCR and iRepertoire HTBI primers produced the TCR beta libraries. As handled by the study authors: Gene usage covered 62 TRBV and about 15 TRBJ segments. TCRdb passed the multiplex PCR reads through MiXCR, listing each CDR3 protein once. TCRdb, not the original authors, processed these V and J calls. The table includes about 540,000 distinct CDR3 sequences, approximately 13% detected once. The data were obtained in a study of regulatory T cells in long-lasting Graves disease. General study findings and limits: Persistent disease preferred TRBV28, TRBJ1-2 and TRBJ2-5; new disease, TRBV20-1 and TRBJ2-1.

This same sample was also part of a study on T cells in Graves' hyperthyroidism and ophthalmopathy.

This clonotype was obtained from a young man with Graves disease. This specimen consisted of peripheral blood mononuclear cells (PBMCs), obtained at new diagnosis, from a patient treated with antithyroid drugs. The V gene is TRBV7-9, the J gene TRBJ1-4; TRBD1 is a possible D gene (6 bases). The chain's CDR3 is CASSRDTLTEKLFF. In DNA, the CDR3 is TGTGCCAGCAGCCGGGACACCCTAACTGAAAAACTGTTTTTT. Drawing the rest from reference TRBV7-9 and TRBJ1-4, the complete variable domain is DTGVSQNPRHKITKRGQNVTFRCDPISEHNRLYWYRQTLGQGPEFLTYFQNEAQLEKSRLLSDRFSAERPKGSFSTLEIQRTEQGDSAMYLCASSRDTLTEKLFFGSGTQLSVL.